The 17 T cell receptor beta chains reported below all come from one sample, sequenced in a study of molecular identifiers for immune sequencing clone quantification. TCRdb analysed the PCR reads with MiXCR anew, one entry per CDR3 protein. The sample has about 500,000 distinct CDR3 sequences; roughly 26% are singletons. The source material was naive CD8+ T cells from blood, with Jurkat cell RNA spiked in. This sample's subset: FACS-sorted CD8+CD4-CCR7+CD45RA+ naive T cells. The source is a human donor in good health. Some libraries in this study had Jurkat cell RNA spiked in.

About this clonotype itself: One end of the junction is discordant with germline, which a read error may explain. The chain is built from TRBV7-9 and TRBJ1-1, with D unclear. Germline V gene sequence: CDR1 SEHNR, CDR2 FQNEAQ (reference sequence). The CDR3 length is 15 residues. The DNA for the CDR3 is TGTGCCAGCAGCTTAGCCTCAGGAGTGAACACTAAAGCTTTCTTT. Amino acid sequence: CASSLASGVNTKAFF.

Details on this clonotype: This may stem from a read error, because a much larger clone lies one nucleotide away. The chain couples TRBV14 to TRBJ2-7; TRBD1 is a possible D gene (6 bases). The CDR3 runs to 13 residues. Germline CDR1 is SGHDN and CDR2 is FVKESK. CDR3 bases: TGTGCCAGCAGCCAAGATAGGGGGAGAGAGCAGTGCTTC. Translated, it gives CASSQDRGREQCF.

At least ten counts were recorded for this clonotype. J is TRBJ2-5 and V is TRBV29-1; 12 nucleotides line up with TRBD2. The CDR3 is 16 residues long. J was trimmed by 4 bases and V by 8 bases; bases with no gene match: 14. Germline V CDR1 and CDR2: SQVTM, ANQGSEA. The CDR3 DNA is TGCAGCACAATGGGGCCTAGCGGGAGGGCCGCAGAGACCCAGTACTTC. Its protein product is CSTMGPSGRAAETQYF.

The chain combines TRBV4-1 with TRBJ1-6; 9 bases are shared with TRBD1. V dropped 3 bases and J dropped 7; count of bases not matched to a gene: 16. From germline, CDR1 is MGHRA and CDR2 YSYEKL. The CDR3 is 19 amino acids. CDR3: CASSQIIPGQGVWNSPLHF. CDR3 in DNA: TGCGCCAGCAGCCAGATAATTCCGGGACAGGGTGTATGGAATTCACCCCTCCACTTT.

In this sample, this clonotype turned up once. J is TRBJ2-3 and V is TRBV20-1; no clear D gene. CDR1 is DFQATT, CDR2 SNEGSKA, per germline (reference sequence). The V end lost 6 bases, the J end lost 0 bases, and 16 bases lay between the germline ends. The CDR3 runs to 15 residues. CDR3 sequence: CSAEDGDSSTDTQYF. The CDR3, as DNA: TGCAGTGCCGAGGACGGAGATTCTAGCACAGATACGCAGTATTTT.

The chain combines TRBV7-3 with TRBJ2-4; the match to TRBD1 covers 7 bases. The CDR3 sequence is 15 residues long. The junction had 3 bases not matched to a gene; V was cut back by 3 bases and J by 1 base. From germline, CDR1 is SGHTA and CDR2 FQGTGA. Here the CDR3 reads CASSLTGMAKNIQYF. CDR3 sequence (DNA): TGTGCCAGCAGCTTGACAGGGATGGCCAAAAACATTCAGTACTTC.

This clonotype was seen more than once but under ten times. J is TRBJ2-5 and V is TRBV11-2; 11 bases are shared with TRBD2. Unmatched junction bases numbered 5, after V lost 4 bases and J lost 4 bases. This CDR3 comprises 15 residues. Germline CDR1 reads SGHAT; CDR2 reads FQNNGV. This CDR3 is CASSSTGTSGETQYF. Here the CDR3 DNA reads TGTGCCAGCAGCTCCACCGGGACTAGCGGAGAGACCCAGTACTTC.

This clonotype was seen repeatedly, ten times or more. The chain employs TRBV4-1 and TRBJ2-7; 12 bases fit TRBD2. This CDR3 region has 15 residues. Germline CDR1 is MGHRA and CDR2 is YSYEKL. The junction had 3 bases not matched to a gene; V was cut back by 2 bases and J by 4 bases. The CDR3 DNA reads TGCGCCAGCAGCCAATCGACTAGCGGGAGTTACGAGCAGTACTTC. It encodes CASSQSTSGSYEQYF.

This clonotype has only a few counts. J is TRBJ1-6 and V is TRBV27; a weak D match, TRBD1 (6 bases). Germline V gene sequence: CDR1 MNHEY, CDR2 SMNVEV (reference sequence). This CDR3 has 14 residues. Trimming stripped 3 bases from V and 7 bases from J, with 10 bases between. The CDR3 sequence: CASSFQGLNSPLHF. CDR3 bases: TGTGCCAGCAGTTTCCAGGGGTTGAATTCACCCCTCCACTTT.

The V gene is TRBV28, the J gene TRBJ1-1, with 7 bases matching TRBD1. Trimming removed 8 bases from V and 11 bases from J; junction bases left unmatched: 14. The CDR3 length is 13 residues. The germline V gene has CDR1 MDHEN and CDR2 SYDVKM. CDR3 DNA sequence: TGTGCCAGCCACGAAGGACAGGCCGATGGGGCTTTCTTT. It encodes CASHEGQADGAFF.

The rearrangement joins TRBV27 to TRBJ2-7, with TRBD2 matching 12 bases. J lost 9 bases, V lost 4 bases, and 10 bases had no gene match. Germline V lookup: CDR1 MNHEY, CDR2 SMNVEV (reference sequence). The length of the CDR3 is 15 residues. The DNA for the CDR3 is TGTGCCAGCAGTTCCGGACTAGCGGGACCACCAGGGCAGTACTTC. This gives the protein CASSSGLAGPPGQYF.

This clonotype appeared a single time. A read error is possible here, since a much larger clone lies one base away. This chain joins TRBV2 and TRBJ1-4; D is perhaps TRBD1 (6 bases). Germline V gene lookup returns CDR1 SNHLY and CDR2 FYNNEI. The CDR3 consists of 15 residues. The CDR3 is CASSAEGTRNEKPFF. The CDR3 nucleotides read TGTGCCAGCAGTGCCGAAGGGACAAGAAATGAAAAACCGTTTTTT.

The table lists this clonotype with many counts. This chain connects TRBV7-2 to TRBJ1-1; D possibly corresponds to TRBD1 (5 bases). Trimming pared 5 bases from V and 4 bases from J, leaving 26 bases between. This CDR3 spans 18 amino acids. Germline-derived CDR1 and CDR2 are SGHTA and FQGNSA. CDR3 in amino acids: CASSIPPYGILGGTEAFF. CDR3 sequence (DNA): TGTGCCAGCAGCATTCCCCCTTATGGCATACTCGGGGGCACTGAAGCTTTCTTT.

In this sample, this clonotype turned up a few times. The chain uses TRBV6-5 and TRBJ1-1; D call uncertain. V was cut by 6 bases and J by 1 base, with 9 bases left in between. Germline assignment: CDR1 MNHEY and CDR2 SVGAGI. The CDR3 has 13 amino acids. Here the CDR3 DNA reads TGTGCCAGCAGGAATGGGGAGAACACTGAAGCTTTCTTT. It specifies CASRNGENTEAFF.

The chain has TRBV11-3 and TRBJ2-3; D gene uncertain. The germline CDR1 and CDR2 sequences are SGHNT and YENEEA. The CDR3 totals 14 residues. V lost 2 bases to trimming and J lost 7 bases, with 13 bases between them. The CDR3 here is CASSLRFLFNTQYF. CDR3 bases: TGTGCCAGCAGCTTAAGGTTTCTATTTAATACGCAGTATTTT.

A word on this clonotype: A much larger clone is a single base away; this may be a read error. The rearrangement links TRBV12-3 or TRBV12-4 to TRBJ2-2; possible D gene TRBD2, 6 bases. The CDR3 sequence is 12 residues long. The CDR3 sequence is CASSPPTGGLFF. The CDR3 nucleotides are TGTGCCAGCAGTCCCCCAACCGGGGGGCTGTTTTTT.

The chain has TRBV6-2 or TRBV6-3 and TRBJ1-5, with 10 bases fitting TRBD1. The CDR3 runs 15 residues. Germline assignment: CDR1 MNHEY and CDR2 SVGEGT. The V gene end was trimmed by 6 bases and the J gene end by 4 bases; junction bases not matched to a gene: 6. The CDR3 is CASSRQGAGNQPQHF. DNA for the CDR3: TGTGCCAGCAGCCGACAGGGGGCAGGTAATCAGCCCCAGCATTTT.